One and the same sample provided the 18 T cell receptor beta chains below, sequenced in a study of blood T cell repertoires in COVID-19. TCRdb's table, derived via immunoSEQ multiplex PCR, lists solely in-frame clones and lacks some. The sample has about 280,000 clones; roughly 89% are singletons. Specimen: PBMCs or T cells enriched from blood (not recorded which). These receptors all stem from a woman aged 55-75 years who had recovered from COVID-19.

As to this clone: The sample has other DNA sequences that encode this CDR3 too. CDR3 in amino acids: CASSQDRDSKAFF. The CDR3, as DNA: TGTGCCAGCAGCCAAGACAGGGACAGCAAAGCTTTCTTT. V usage is TRBV3-1 (or the pseudogene TRBV3-2) and J usage is TRBJ1-1, with 7 positions matching TRBD1. The V gene end was trimmed by 0 bases and the J gene end by 9 bases; junction bases not matched to a gene: 4. The CDR3 covers 13 residues. Germline-derived CDR1 and CDR2 are LGHDT and YNNKEL (reference sequence).

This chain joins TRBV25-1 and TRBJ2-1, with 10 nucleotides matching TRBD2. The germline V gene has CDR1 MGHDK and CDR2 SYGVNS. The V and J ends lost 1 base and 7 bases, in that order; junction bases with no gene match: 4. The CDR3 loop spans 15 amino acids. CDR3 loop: CASSEWSSGSNEQFF. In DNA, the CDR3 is TGTGCCAGCAGTGAATGGTCTAGCGGGAGTAATGAGCAGTTCTTC.

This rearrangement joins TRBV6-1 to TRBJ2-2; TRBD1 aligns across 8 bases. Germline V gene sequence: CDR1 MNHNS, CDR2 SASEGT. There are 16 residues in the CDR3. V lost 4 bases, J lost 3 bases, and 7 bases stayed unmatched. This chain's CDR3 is CASSAYRGAHTGELFF. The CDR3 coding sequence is TGTGCCAGCAGTGCGTACAGGGGGGCCCACACCGGGGAGCTGTTTTTT.

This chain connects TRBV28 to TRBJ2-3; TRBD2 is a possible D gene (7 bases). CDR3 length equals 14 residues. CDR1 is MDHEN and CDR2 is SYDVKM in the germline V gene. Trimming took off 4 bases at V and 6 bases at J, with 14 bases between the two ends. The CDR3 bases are TGTGCCAGCAGTTGGGGGGGGGCGGTGGATACGCAGTATTTT. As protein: CASSWGGAVDTQYF.

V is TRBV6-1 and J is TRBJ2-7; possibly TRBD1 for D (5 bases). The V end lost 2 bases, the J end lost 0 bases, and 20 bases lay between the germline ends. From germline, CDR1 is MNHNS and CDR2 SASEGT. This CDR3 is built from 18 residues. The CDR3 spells CASSERGGRSSSSYEQYF. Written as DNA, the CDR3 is TGTGCCAGCAGTGAAAGGGGCGGAAGGTCATCAAGCTCCTACGAGCAGTACTTC.

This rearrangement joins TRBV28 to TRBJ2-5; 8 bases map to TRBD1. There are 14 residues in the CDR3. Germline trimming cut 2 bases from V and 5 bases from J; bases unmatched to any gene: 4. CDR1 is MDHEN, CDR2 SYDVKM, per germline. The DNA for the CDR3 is TGTGCCAGCAGTTTAGCAGGGGGCGGGGAGACCCAGTACTTC. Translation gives CASSLAGGGETQYF.

The chain's CDR3 is CASSPRRQGATYEQYF. The CDR3 DNA follows: TGTGCCAGCTCACCACGGAGACAGGGGGCCACCTACGAGCAGTACTTC. The chain uses TRBV18 and TRBJ2-7; 10 positions match TRBD1. CDR3 size: 16 residues. Unmatched junction bases numbered 5, after V lost 1 base and J lost 2 bases. In germline, CDR1 is KGHSH, CDR2 LQKENI. Using reference TRBV18 and TRBJ2-7 for the parts outside the CDR3, the full variable domain is NAGVMQNPRHLVRRRGQEARLRCSPMKGHSHVYWYRQLPEEGLKFMVYLQKENIIDESGMPKERFSAEFPKEGPSILRIQQVVRGDSAAYFCASSPRRQGATYEQYFGPGTRLTVT.

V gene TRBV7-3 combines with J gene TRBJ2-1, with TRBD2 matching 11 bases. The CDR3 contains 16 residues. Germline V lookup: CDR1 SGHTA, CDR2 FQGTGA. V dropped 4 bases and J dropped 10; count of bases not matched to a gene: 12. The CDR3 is CASSSSSGGAQREQFF. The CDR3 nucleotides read TGTGCCAGCAGCTCGAGTAGCGGGGGGGCCCAAAGAGAGCAGTTCTTC.

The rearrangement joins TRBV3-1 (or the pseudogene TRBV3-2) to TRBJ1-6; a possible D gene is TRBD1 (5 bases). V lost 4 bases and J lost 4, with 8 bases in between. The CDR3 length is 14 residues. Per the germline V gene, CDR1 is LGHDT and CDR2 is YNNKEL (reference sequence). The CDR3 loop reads CASSPREYNSPLHF. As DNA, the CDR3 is TGTGCCAGCAGCCCCAGGGAATATAATTCACCCCTCCACTTT.

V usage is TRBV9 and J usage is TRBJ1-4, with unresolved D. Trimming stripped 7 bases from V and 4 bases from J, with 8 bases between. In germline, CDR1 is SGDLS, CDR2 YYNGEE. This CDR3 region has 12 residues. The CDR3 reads CASGRSNEKLFF. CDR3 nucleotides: TGTGCCAGCGGTCGGAGTAATGAAAAACTGTTTTTT. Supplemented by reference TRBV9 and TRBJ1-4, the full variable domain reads DSGVTQTPKHLITATGQRVTLRCSPRSGDLSVYWYQQSLDQGLQFLIQYYNGEERAKGNILERFSAQQFPDLHSELNLSSLELGDSALYFCASGRSNEKLFFGSGTQLSVL.

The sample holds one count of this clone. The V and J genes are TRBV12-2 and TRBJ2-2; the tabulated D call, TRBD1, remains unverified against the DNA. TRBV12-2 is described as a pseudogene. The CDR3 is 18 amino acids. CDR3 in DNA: TGTGCAAGTCGCTTCCCCGGACAGGGATCTAGTTACACCGGGGAGCTGTTTTTT. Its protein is CASRFPGQGSSYTGELFF.

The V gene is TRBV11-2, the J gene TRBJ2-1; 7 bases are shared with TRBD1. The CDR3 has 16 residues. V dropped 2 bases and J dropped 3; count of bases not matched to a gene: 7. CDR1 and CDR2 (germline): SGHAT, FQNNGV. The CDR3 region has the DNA TGTGCCAGCAGCTTAAGGGGGACAGTCGACTACAATGAGCAGTTCTTC. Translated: CASSLRGTVDYNEQFF. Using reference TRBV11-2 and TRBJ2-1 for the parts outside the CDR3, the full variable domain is EAGVAQSPRYKIIEKRQSVAFWCNPISGHATLYWYQQILGQGPKLLIQFQNNGVVDDSQLPKDRFSAERLKGVDSTLKIQPAKLEDSAVYLCASSLRGTVDYNEQFFGPGTRLTVL.

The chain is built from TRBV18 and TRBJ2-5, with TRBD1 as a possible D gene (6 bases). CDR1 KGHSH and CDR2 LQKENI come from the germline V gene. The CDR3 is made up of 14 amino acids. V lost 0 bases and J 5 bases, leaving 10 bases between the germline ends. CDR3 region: CASSPPHRDETQYF. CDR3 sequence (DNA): TGTGCCAGCTCACCACCTCACAGGGATGAGACCCAGTACTTC.

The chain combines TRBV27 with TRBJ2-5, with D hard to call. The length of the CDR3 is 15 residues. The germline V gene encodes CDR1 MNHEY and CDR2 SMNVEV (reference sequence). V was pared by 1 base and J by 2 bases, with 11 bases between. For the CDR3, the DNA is TGTGCCAGCAGTTTATTCGGGTCGGATCAAGAGACCCAGTACTTC. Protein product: CASSLFGSDQETQYF.

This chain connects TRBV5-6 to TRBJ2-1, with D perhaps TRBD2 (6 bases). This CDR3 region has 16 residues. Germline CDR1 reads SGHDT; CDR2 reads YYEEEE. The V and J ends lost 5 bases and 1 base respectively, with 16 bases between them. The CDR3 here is CASSYPSELSYNEQFF. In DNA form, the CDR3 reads TGTGCCAGCAGTTATCCTAGCGAATTGTCCTACAATGAGCAGTTCTTC.

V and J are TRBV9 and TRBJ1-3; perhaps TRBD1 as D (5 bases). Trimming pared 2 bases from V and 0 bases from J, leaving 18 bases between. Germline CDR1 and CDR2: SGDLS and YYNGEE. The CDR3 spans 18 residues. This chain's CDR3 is CASSVGAGGKVSGNTIYF. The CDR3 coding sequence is TGTGCCAGCAGCGTTGGGGCGGGCGGGAAAGTCTCTGGAAACACCATATATTTT.

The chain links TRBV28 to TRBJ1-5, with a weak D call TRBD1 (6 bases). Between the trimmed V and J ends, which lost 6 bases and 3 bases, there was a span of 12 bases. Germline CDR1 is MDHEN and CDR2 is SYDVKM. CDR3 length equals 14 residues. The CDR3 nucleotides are TGTGCCAGCAGCCGGACAGTTACCAATCAGCCCCAGCATTTT. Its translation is CASSRTVTNQPQHF.

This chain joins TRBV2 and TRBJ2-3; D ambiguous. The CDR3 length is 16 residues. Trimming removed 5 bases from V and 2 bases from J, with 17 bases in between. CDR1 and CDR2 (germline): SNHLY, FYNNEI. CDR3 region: CASSQNWALDTDTQYF. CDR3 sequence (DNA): TGTGCCAGCAGTCAAAACTGGGCATTGGACACAGATACGCAGTATTTT.